This TCR beta chain was captured by sequencing in a study of long-term antiretroviral therapy in people with HIV. Whole-study results and caveats: Blood dates from 2004 to 2017, possibly under older ART regimens.

CDR1 and CDR2 from the germline V gene are LNHDA and SQIVND (reference sequence). CDR3 length: 14 amino acids. V was pared by 8 bases and J by 5 bases, with 18 bases between. Going into DNA extraction, samples held about 0.85-11 million cryopreserved PBMC. Survey-level immunoSEQ v3.0 assays were run. Sequencing used immunoSEQ multiplex PCR; TCRdb keeps in-frame clones, though not all of them. This sample has around 27,000 clones, with 88% found just once. A note on this clone: The target antigen is unknown.

The chain uses TRBV19 and TRBJ2-5; D is tentatively TRBD1 or TRBD2 (5 bases each). Sequenced material: unsorted PBMCs, taken around 4.5 years after starting antiretroviral therapy. This clonotype was obtained from a man aged 25 to 45 with HIV. CDR3 amino acids: CASGMLGVTETQYF. As DNA, the CDR3 is TGTGCCAGTGGCATGCTGGGGGTCACGGAGACCCAGTACTTC.